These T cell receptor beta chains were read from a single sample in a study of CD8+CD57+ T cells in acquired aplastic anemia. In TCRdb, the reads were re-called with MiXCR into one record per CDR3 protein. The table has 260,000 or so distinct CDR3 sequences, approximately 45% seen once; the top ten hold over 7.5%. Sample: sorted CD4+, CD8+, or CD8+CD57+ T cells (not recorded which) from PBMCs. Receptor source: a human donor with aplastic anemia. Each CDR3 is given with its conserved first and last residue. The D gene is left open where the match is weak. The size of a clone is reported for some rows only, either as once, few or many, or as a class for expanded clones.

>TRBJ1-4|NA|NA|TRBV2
TGTGCCAGCAGACAGGGTCGAAATGAAAAACTGTTTTTT
CASRQGRNEKLFF
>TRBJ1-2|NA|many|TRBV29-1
TGCAGCGTTGACAACTATGGCTACACCTTC
CSVDNYGYTF
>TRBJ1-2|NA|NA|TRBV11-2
TGTGCCAGCAGCTTAGGGGTCGGGAGAGTTTCCTATGGCTACACCTTC
CASSLGVGRVSYGYTF
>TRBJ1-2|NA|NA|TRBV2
TGTGCCCAAAAGGACGGAAAAGGGTATGGCTACACCTTC
CAQKDGKGYGYTF
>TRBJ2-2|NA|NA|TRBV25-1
TGTGCCAGCGTCCCCTGGGATCCCGGGGAGCTGTTTTTT
CASVPWDPGELFF
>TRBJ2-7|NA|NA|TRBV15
TGTGCCACCAGCGCGGAGTGGGGGATCAACGAGCAGTACTTC
CATSAEWGINEQYF
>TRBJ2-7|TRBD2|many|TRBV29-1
TGCAGCGTTGAAGTTCGGTCCGAACTAGCGGCTAGCTCCTACGAGCAGTACTTC
CSVEVRSELAASSYEQYF
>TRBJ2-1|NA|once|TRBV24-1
TGTGCCACCAGTGATTTGTCAGACAATGAGCAGTTCTTC
CATSDLSDNEQFF
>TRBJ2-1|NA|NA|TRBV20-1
TGCAGTGCTAGAGATCGCGATGGGACCTACAATGAGCAGTTCTTC
CSARDRDGTYNEQFF
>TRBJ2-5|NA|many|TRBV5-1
TGCGCCAGCAGCCGGTCACCGGGACGAGGGGAGACCCAGTACTTC
CASSRSPGRGETQYF
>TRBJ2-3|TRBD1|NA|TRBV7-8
TGTGCCAGCAGCTTAGCGAGGACAGGGGGGAAAGATACGCAGTATTTT
CASSLARTGGKDTQYF
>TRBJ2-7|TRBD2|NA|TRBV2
TGTGCCAGCAGTTTAGTCTCTAGCGGGAGCTCCTACGAGCAGTACTTC
CASSLVSSGSSYEQYF
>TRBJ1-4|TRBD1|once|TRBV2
TGTGCCAGCAGTCTGGGACAGGGGGTGTTCCTTAATGAAAAACTGTTCTTT
CASSLGQGVFLNEKLFF
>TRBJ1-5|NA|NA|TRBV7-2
TGTGCCAGCAGCTGGGGGTCTACCAATCAGCCCCAGCATTTT
CASSWGSTNQPQHF
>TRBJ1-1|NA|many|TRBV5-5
TGTGCCAGCAGCTACACAGGAGCGAACACTGAAGCTTTCTTT
CASSYTGANTEAFF
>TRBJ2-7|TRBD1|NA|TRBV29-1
TGCAGCGTTGATCCGGGACAGGGGGTCGACGAGCAGTACTTC
CSVDPGQGVDEQYF
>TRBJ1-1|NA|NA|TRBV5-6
TGTGCCAGCAGCTTGGCCGGAATACAGGGAAACATTGAAGCTTTCTTT
CASSLAGIQGNIEAFF
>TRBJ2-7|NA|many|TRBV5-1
TGCGCCAGCAGCCCTAGGACGGGCTCCTACGAGCAGTACTTC
CASSPRTGSYEQYF
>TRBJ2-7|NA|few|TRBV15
TGTGCCACCAGCAGAGATCGAGAGCAGCAGTACTTC
CATSRDREQQYF
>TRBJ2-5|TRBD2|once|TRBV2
TGTGCCAGCAGTGAAAGTAGCGGGGAGACCCAGTACTTC
CASSESSGETQYF
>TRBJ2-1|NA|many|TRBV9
TGTGCCAGCAGCGTAGAAGGGGCAGGGGCCTACAATGAGCAGTTCTTC
CASSVEGAGAYNEQFF
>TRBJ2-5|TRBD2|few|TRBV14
TGTGCCAGCAGCCAAGACGTCCTAGCGGGGCCCCAAGAGACCCAGTACTTC
CASSQDVLAGPQETQYF